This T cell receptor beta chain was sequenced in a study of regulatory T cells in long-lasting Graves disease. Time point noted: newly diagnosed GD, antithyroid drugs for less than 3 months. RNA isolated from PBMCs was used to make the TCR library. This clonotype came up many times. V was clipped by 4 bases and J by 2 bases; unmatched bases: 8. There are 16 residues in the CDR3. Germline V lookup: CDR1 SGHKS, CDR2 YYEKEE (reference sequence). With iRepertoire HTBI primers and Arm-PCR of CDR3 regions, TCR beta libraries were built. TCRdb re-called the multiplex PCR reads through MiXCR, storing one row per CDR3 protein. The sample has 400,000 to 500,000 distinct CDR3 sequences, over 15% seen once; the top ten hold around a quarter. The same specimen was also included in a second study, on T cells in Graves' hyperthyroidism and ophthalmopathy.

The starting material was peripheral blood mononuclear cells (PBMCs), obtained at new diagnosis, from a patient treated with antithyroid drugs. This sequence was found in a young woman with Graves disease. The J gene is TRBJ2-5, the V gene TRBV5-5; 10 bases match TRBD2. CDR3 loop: CASSKSSGSLQETQYF. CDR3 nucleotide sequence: TGTGCCAGCAGCAAATCTAGCGGGAGTCTTCAAGAGACCCAGTACTTC.